This TCR beta chain was retrieved from a study of cytomegalovirus exposure and HLA in healthy donors. The study ran its PCR with 60 Vbeta and 13 Jbeta primers. Data came from immunoSEQ multiplex PCR; TCRdb stores just in-frame clones and leaves some out. The sample lists tens of thousands of clones, roughly 79% occurring once. Germline V gene sequence: CDR1 MDHEN, CDR2 SYDVKM. Trimming pared 5 bases from V and 3 bases from J, leaving 17 bases between. The CDR3 loop spans 15 amino acids. The chain combines TRBV28 with TRBJ2-7; D unresolved. The source of this sequence is a man aged 40-50 years in good health and CMV-seronegative. Sequencing was done on a sample of PBMCs. The CDR3 is CASSRSVWRSYEQYF. The CDR3 region has the DNA TGTGCCAGCAGTCGCAGCGTGTGGCGAAGCTACGAGCAGTACTTC.